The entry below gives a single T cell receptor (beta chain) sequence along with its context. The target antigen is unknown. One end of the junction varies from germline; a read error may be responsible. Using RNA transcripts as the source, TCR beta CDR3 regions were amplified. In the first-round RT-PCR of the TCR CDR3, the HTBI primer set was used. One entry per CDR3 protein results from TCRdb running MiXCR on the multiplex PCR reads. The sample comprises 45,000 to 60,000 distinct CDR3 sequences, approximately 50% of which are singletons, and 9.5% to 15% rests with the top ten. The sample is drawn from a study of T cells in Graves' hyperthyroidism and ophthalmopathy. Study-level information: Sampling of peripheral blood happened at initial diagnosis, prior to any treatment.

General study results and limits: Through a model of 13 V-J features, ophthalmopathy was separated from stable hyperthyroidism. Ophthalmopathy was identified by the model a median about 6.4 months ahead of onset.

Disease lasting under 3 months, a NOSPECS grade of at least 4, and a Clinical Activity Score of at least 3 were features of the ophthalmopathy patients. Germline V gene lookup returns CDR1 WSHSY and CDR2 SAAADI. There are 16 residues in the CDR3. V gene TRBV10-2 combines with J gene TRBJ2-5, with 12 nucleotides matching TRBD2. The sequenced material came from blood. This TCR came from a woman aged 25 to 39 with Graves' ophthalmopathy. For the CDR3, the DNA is TGCGCCAGCACGTTGACTAGCGGGGGAATCCATGAGACCCAGTACTTT. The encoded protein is CASTLTSGGIHETQYF.